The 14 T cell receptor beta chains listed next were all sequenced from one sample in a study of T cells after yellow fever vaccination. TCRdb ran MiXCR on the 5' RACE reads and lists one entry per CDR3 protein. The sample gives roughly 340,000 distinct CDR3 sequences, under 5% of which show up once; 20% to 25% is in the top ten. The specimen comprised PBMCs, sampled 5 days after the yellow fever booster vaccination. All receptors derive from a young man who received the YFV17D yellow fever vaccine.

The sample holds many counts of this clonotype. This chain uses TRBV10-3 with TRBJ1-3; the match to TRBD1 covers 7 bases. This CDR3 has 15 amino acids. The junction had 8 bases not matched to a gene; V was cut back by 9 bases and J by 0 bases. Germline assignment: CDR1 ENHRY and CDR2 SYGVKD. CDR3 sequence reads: CAIRQGLGSGNTIYF. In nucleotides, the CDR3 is TGTGCCATAAGACAGGGTCTCGGCTCTGGAAACACCATATATTTT.

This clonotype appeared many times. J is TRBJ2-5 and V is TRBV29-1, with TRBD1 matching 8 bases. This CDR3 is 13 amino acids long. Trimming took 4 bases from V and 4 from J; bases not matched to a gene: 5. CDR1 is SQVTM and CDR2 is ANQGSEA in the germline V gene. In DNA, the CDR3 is TGCAGCGTTGGACAGGGGTTCGGAGAGACCCAGTACTTC. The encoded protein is CSVGQGFGETQYF.

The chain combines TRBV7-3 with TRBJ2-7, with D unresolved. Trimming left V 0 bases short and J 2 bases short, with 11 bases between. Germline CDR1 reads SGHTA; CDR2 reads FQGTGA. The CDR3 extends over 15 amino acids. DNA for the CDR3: TGTGCCAGCAGCTTAACGCGCACGTACCCCTACGAGCAGTACTTC. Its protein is CASSLTRTYPYEQYF.

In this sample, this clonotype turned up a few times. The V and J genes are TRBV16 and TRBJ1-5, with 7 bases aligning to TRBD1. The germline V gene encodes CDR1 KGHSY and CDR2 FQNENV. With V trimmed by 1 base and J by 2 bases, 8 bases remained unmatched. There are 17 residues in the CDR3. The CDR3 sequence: CASSQWDVGQGNQPQHF. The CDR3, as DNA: TGTGCCAGCAGCCAATGGGACGTCGGACAGGGCAATCAGCCCCAGCATTTT.

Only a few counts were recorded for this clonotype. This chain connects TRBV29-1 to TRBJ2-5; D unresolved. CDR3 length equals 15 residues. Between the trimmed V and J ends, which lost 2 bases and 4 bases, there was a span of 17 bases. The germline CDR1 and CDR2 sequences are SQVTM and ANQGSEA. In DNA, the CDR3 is TGCAGCGTTGAACCTGACCCATTAATGGGAGAGACCCAGTACTTC. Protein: CSVEPDPLMGETQYF.

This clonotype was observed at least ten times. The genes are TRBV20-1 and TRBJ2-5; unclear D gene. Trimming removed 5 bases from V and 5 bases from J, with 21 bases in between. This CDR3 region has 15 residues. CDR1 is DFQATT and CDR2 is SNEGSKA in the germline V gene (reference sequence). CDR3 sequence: CSARPPFPSAETQYF. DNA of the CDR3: TGCAGTGCTCGGCCCCCCTTTCCGTCAGCGGAGACCCAGTACTTC.

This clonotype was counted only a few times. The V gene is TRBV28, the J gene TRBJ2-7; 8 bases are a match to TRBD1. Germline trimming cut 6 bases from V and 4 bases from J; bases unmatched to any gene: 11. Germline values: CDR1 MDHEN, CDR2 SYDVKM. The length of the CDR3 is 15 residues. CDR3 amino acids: CASRDGTGNSYEQYV. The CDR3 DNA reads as TGTGCCAGCAGGGATGGGACAGGAAATTCTTACGAGCAGTACGTC.

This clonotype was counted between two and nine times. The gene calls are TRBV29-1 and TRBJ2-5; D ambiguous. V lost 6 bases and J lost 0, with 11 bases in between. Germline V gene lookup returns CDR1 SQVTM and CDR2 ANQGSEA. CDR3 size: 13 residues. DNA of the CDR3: TGCAGCGTAGTAGGAGAAAACCAAGAGACCCAGTACTTC. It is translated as CSVVGENQETQYF.

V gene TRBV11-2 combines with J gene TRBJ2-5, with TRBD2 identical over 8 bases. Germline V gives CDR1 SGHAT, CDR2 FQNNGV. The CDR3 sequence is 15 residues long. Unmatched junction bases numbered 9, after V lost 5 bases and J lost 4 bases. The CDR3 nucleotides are TGTGCCAGCAGCCCCTACGGGGGGGCCGGAGAGACCCAGTACTTC. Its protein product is CASSPYGGAGETQYF.

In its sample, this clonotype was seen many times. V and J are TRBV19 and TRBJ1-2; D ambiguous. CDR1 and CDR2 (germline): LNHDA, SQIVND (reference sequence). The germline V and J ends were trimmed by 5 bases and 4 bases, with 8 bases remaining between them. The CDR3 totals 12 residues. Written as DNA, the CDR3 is TGTGCCAGTAGTGTCGACTCCTATGGCTACACCTTC. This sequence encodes CASSVDSYGYTF.

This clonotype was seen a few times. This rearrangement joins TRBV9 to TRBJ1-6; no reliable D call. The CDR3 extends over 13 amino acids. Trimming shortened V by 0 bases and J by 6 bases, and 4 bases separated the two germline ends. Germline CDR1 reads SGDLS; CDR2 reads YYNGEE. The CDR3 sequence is CASSVVVNSPLHF. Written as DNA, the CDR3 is TGTGCCAGCAGCGTAGTTGTTAATTCACCCCTCCACTTT. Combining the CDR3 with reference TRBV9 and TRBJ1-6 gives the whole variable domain DSGVTQTPKHLITATGQRVTLRCSPRSGDLSVYWYQQSLDQGLQFLIQYYNGEERAKGNILERFSAQQFPDLHSELNLSSLELGDSALYFCASSVVVNSPLHFGNGTRLTVT.

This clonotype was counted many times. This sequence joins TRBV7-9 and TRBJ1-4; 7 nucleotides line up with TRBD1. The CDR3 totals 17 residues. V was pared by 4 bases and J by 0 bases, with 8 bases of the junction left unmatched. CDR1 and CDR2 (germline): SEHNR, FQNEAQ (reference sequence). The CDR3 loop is CASSSGTATPTNEKLFF. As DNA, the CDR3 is TGTGCCAGCAGCTCTGGGACAGCCACTCCAACTAATGAAAAACTGTTTTTT.

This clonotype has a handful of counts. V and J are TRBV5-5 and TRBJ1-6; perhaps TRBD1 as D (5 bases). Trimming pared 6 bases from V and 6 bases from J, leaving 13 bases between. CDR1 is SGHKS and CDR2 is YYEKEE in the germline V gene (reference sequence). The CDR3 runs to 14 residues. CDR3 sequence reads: CASTMSGGNSPLHF. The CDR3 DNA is TGTGCCAGCACTATGTCGGGGGGTAATTCACCCCTCCACTTT.

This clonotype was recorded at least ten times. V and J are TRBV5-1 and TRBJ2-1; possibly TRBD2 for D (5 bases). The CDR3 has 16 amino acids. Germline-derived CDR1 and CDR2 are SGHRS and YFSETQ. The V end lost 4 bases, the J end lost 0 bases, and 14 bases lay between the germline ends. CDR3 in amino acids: CASSLGPGSSYNEQFF. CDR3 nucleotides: TGCGCCAGCAGCCTCGGCCCGGGGAGCTCCTACAATGAGCAGTTCTTC.